This TCR beta chain is drawn from a study of shared clonotypes between healthy human individuals. Study-level points and caveats: Rarefaction revealed incomplete sorted-subset sequencing despite large depth.

The protocol was immunoSEQ multiplex PCR, while the TCRdb copy is restricted to in-frame clones and leaves out a portion. Of about 2.1 million clones in the sample, about 94% were seen once. As defined, naive CD8 cells were CD45RO-negative and positively selected for CCR7, with terminally differentiated effector memory CD45RA+ cells excluded. Study donors comprised healthy, HIV-negative adults devoid of recent acute infection or vaccination. Those who donated, Caucasian adults without exception, all lived in Nashville, Tennessee. As for this clone: Its specificity is not known.

Input material: naive CD8+ T cells from PBMCs. This sequence was found in a man aged 18 to 29 in good health. Some clones in this sample may be carry-over from other donors' samples.

The DNA for the CDR3 is TGTGCCAGCAGTTACACTGCTTGGGGCACAGATACGCAGTATTTT. It is translated as CASSYTAWGTDTQYF. The chain joins TRBV6-5 to TRBJ2-3; D remains ambiguous. The CDR3 runs to 15 residues. V was cut by 2 bases and J by 1 base, with 10 bases left in between. From germline, CDR1 is MNHEY and CDR2 SVGAGI.